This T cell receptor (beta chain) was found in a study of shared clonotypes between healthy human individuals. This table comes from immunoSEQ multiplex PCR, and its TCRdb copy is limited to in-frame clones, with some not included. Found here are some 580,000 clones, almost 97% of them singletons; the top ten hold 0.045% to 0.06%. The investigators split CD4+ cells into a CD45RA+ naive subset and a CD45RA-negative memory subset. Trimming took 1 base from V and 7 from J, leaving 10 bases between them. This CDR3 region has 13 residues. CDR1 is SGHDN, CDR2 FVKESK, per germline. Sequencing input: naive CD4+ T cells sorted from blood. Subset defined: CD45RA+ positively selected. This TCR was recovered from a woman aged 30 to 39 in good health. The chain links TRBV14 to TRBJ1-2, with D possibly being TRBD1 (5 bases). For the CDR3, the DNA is TGTGCCAGCAGCCAAGCGGGGGGATCTGGCTACACCTTC. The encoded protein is CASSQAGGSGYTF. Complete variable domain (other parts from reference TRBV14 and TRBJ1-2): EAGVTQFPSHSVIEKGQTVTLRCDPISGHDNLYWYRRVMGKEIKFLLHFVKESKQDESGMPNNRFLAERTGGTYSTLKVQPAELEDSGVYFCASSQAGGSGYTFGSGTRLTVV.